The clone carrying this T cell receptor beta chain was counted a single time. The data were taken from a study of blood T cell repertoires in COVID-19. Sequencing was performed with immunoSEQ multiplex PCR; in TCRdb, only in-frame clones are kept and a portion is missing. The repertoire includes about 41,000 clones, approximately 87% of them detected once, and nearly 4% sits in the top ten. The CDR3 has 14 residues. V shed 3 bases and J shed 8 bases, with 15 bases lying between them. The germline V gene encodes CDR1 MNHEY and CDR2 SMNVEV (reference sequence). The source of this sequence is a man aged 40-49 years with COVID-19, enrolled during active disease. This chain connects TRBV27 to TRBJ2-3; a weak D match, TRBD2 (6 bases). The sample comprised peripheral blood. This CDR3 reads CASSFRGGGSTQYF. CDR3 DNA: TGTGCCAGCAGTTTCCGGGGAGGAGGAAGTACGCAGTATTTT.